Presented here are 28 T cell receptor beta chains from one specimen sequenced in a study of CD8+ T cells in alopecia areata. Following RNA extraction, reverse transcription yielded cDNA that acted as the sequencing template. The protocol was immunoSEQ multiplex PCR, while the TCRdb copy is restricted to in-frame clones and leaves out a portion. The table records roughly 150,000 clones, roughly 50% of them present only once. Sequenced: CD4+ T cells sorted from blood. These receptors all stem from a human donor with alopecia areata.

This chain's CDR3 is CANRDPSTDTQYF. CDR3 sequence (DNA): TGTGCCAACAGAGATCCTAGCACAGATACGCAGTATTTT. This chain links TRBV28 with TRBJ2-3; no reliable D call. Germline lookup yields CDR1 MDHEN and CDR2 SYDVKM. Trimming cost V 10 bases and J 0 bases, with 11 bases left between them. CDR3 length equals 13 residues.

This clone appeared a few times. The V gene is TRBV18, the J gene TRBJ2-7; the match to TRBD2 covers 7 bases. The CDR3 is 13 residues long. Trimming at V came to 3 bases and at J to 6 bases, leaving 5 bases not matched to a gene. Germline V gene lookup returns CDR1 KGHSH and CDR2 LQKENI. The CDR3 sequence is CASSPRRESEQYF. The CDR3 region has the DNA TGTGCCAGCTCACCCCGGCGGGAGTCCGAGCAGTACTTC.

This clone has more than one count but fewer than ten. The genes are TRBV29-1 and TRBJ2-1; maybe TRBD1 (7 bases). V lost 6 bases to trimming and J lost 10 bases, with 25 bases between them. The CDR3 totals 15 residues. The germline gives CDR1 SQVTM, CDR2 ANQGSEA. The CDR3: CSVGMTGLLGGEQFF. The CDR3 bases are TGCAGCGTGGGAATGACAGGGCTCTTGGGGGGAGAGCAGTTCTTC.

In this sample, this clone turned up a few times. This chain links TRBV5-1 with TRBJ2-7; D perhaps matches TRBD2 (6 bases). Per germline, CDR1 SGHRS and CDR2 YFSETQ. Trimming pared 6 bases from V and 6 bases from J, leaving 25 bases between. The CDR3 is 16 residues long. The CDR3 loop is CASNNAPGGLGGEQYF. CDR3 DNA sequence: TGCGCCAGCAACAATGCCCCCGGAGGGCTTGGGGGCGAGCAGTACTTC.

This rearrangement joins TRBV2 to TRBJ2-7; 9 bases line up with TRBD1. With 7 bases clipped from V and 3 bases from J, the junction kept 4 bases outside the gene matches. CDR3 length equals 13 residues. CDR1 SNHLY and CDR2 FYNNEI come from the germline V gene. CDR3 sequence reads: CASNRDRVYEQYF. Written as DNA, the CDR3 is TGTGCCAGCAACCGGGACAGGGTCTACGAGCAGTACTTC. Full variable domain (rest looked up from reference TRBV2 and TRBJ2-7): EPEVTQTPSHQVTQMGQEVILRCVPISNHLYFYWYRQILGQKVEFLVSFYNNEISEKSEIFDDQFSVERPDGSNFTLKIRSTKLEDSAMYFCASNRDRVYEQYFGPGTRLTVT.

The chain has TRBV2 and TRBJ2-3, with 9 bases matching TRBD2. CDR3 length equals 15 residues. The ends lost 9 bases at V and 1 base at J; junction bases unmatched: 8. CDR1 is SNHLY and CDR2 is FYNNEI in the germline V gene. The CDR3 DNA reads TGTGCCAGAGAAATGACTAGCGGCGGCACAGATACGCAGTATTTT. It specifies CAREMTSGGTDTQYF. The full variable domain, its missing parts supplied by reference TRBV2 and TRBJ2-3, is EPEVTQTPSHQVTQMGQEVILRCVPISNHLYFYWYRQILGQKVEFLVSFYNNEISEKSEIFDDQFSVERPDGSNFTLKIRSTKLEDSAMYFCAREMTSGGTDTQYFGPGTRLTVL.

The table lists this clone with a few counts. CDR3 in DNA: TGTGCCAGCAGCCCGGTTCTAGCGGGAGGGGCCGATGAGCAGTTCTTC. Its translation is CASSPVLAGGADEQFF. The chain joins TRBV7-9 to TRBJ2-1, with TRBD2 matching over 12 bases. The V gene's germline CDR1 is SEHNR and CDR2 FQNEAQ (reference sequence). The CDR3 contains 16 residues. The V segment lost 5 bases and the J segment 8 bases; nucleotides outside the gene matches: 10. Using reference TRBV7-9 and TRBJ2-1 for the parts outside the CDR3, the full variable domain is DTGVSQNPRHKITKRGQNVTFRCDPISEHNRLYWYRQTLGQGPEFLTYFQNEAQLEKSRLLSDRFSAERPKGSFSTLEIQRTEQGDSAMYLCASSPVLAGGADEQFFGPGTRLTVL.

The rearrangement joins TRBV29-1 to TRBJ2-7, with D possibly being TRBD2 (6 bases). This CDR3 comprises 12 residues. The V end lost 4 bases, the J end lost 4 bases, and 11 bases lay between the germline ends. Germline loops: CDR1 SQVTM, CDR2 ANQGSEA. CDR3: CSVGQGGYEQYF. CDR3 DNA sequence: TGCAGCGTTGGGCAGGGAGGATACGAGCAGTACTTC.

This chain uses TRBV4-1 with TRBJ1-1; D ambiguous. This CDR3 has 15 residues. Germline values: CDR1 MGHRA, CDR2 YSYEKL. The germline V and J ends were trimmed by 0 bases and 0 bases, with 8 bases remaining between them. The CDR3 reads CASSQEQTLNTEAFF. The CDR3 DNA reads as TGCGCCAGCAGCCAAGAACAGACTTTGAACACTGAAGCTTTCTTT.

The chain is built from TRBV5-1 and TRBJ1-1; 8 nucleotides match TRBD1. The CDR3 consists of 16 residues. Germline V lookup: CDR1 SGHRS, CDR2 YFSETQ. With V trimmed by 1 base and J by 5 bases, 10 bases remained unmatched. The CDR3 DNA sequence: TGCGCCAGCAGCTTGTCCCAGGGGGCGTTTGGGACTGAAGCTTTCTTT. It yields the protein CASSLSQGAFGTEAFF.

The J gene is TRBJ2-1, the V gene TRBV9; 9 bases agree with TRBD2. This CDR3 is 17 amino acids long. Germline values: CDR1 SGDLS, CDR2 YYNGEE. The V and J ends lost 0 bases and 5 bases, in that order; junction bases with no gene match: 9. The CDR3 DNA reads as TGTGCCAGCAGCGTAGATCCCCCTAGCGGGATTCACAATGAGCAGTTCTTC. This codes for CASSVDPPSGIHNEQFF. The variable domain in full, with the rest retrieved from reference TRBV9 and TRBJ2-1, is DSGVTQTPKHLITATGQRVTLRCSPRSGDLSVYWYQQSLDQGLQFLIQYYNGEERAKGNILERFSAQQFPDLHSELNLSSLELGDSALYFCASSVDPPSGIHNEQFFGPGTRLTVL.

This clone was found once. This chain links TRBV11-1 with TRBJ2-5; D is undetermined. Per the germline V gene, CDR1 is SGHAT and CDR2 is FQDESV (reference sequence). This CDR3 comprises 12 residues. Trimming left V 6 bases short and J 4 bases short, with 9 bases between. This chain's CDR3 is CASSLSRETQYF. CDR3 coding DNA: TGTGCCAGCAGTCTCTCCCGAGAGACCCAGTACTTC.

V gene TRBV10-2 combines with J gene TRBJ2-5; 11 nucleotides match TRBD2. Germline values: CDR1 WSHSY, CDR2 SAAADI. The CDR3 has 17 amino acids. V gave up 3 bases and J gave up 0 bases; unmatched junction bases: 6. Here the CDR3 DNA reads TGCGCCAGCAGTGACACCCAGGGACTAGCGGACCAAGAGACCCAGTACTTC. It translates to CASSDTQGLADQETQYF.

The chain recombines TRBV29-1 with TRBJ2-7; the D gene is possibly TRBD2 (6 bases). V was trimmed by 7 bases and J by 5 bases, leaving 9 bases between them. Per germline, CDR1 SQVTM and CDR2 ANQGSEA. The CDR3 totals 10 residues. The CDR3 sequence is CSAGDNEQYF. CDR3 sequence (DNA): TGCAGCGCGGGGGATAACGAGCAGTACTTC.

The chain recombines TRBV27 with TRBJ2-2; tentative D call: TRBD2 (5 bases). This CDR3 has 14 residues. Per germline, CDR1 MNHEY and CDR2 SMNVEV (reference sequence). The V end was cut by 2 bases, the J end by 4 bases, with 8 bases between. As DNA, the CDR3 is TGTGCCAGCAGTTTAGAAGAGGGCACCGGGGAGCTGTTTTTT. Residues: CASSLEEGTGELFF.

This clone turned up a few times. The rearrangement links TRBV7-9 to TRBJ2-1; D is perhaps TRBD1 (6 bases). The V end was cut by 5 bases, the J end by 5 bases, with 13 bases between. Per the germline V gene, CDR1 is SEHNR and CDR2 is FQNEAQ (reference sequence). The CDR3 sequence is 14 residues long. Here the CDR3 reads CASSPAGDHNEQFF. CDR3 nucleotides: TGTGCCAGCAGCCCAGCAGGGGACCACAATGAGCAGTTCTTC.

The rearrangement links TRBV5-1 to TRBJ2-5; 7 nucleotides match TRBD1. The CDR3 runs 14 residues. Trimming cost V 4 bases and J 2 bases; bases outside gene matches: 5. The germline gives CDR1 SGHRS, CDR2 YFSETQ. CDR3 sequence reads: CASSPNRGQETQYF. CDR3 DNA sequence: TGCGCCAGCAGCCCCAACAGGGGTCAAGAGACCCAGTACTTC. The whole variable domain, filled in from reference TRBV5-1 and TRBJ2-5, reads KAGVTQTPRYLIKTRGQQVTLSCSPISGHRSVSWYQQTPGQGLQFLFEYFSETQRNKGNFPGRFSGRQFSNSRSEMNVSTLELGDSALYLCASSPNRGQETQYFGPGTRLLVL.

The chain is built from TRBV7-9 and TRBJ1-1, with 7 nucleotides matching TRBD1. Trimming removed 5 bases from V and 3 bases from J; junction bases left unmatched: 9. Per the germline V gene, CDR1 is SEHNR and CDR2 is FQNEAQ (reference sequence). The CDR3 contains 15 residues. The CDR3 sequence: CASSPDRDVYTEAFF. The CDR3 region has the DNA TGTGCCAGCAGCCCTGACAGGGACGTATACACTGAAGCTTTCTTT. The full variable domain, completed using reference TRBV7-9 and TRBJ1-1, is DTGVSQNPRHKITKRGQNVTFRCDPISEHNRLYWYRQTLGQGPEFLTYFQNEAQLEKSRLLSDRFSAERPKGSFSTLEIQRTEQGDSAMYLCASSPDRDVYTEAFFGQGTRLTVV.

About this clone: Additional DNA sequences in this sample encode the identical CDR3. The chain joins TRBV5-1 to TRBJ2-2; 7 nucleotides agree with TRBD1. The CDR3 loop spans 15 amino acids. The germline gives CDR1 SGHRS, CDR2 YFSETQ. The V and J ends lost 4 bases and 0 bases, in that order; junction bases with no gene match: 3. The CDR3 bases are TGCGCCAGCAGCCTCGGGACAGCGAACACCGGGGAGCTGTTTTTT. Translation: CASSLGTANTGELFF.

This sequence joins TRBV4-1 and TRBJ2-1; D may be TRBD1 (5 bases). The CDR3 consists of 16 residues. Per germline, CDR1 MGHRA and CDR2 YSYEKL. Trimming left V 4 bases short and J 4 bases short, with 17 bases between. The CDR3 sequence is CASSLLGPFSYNEQFF. CDR3 in DNA: TGCGCCAGCAGCCTCCTGGGGCCCTTCAGTTACAATGAGCAGTTCTTC.

This chain links TRBV28 with TRBJ2-1; D tentatively fits TRBD1 or TRBD2 (6 bases each). Germline V lookup: CDR1 MDHEN, CDR2 SYDVKM. Trimming stripped 7 bases from V and 9 bases from J, with 19 bases between. The CDR3 spans 14 residues. CDR3 loop: CASTKVGGTSEQFF. DNA of the CDR3: TGTGCCAGCACTAAAGTGGGGGGCACAAGTGAGCAGTTCTTC. The whole variable domain, filled in from reference TRBV28 and TRBJ2-1, reads DVKVTQSSRYLVKRTGEKVFLECVQDMDHENMFWYRQDPGLGLRLIYFSYDVKMKEKGDIPEGYSVSREKKERFSLILESASTNQTSMYLCASTKVGGTSEQFFGPGTRLTVL.

The rearrangement joins TRBV27 to TRBJ2-5; D may be TRBD1 (5 bases). Trimming took 2 bases from V and 5 from J, leaving 9 bases between them. The germline V gene encodes CDR1 MNHEY and CDR2 SMNVEV (reference sequence). There are 13 residues in the CDR3. The CDR3 DNA reads as TGTGCCAGCAGTTTACAGGGTGGGGAGACCCAGTACTTC. This gives the protein CASSLQGGETQYF.

This chain connects TRBV9 to TRBJ2-3; 8 nucleotides match TRBD2. The CDR3 has 16 residues. Germline values: CDR1 SGDLS, CDR2 YYNGEE. Trimming took 3 bases from V and 1 from J; bases not matched to a gene: 7. This chain's CDR3 is CASSATGLAGTDTQYF. The DNA for the CDR3 is TGTGCCAGCAGCGCCACCGGACTAGCCGGCACAGATACGCAGTATTTT.

This chain uses TRBV7-2 with TRBJ2-7, with D unresolved. Trimming stripped 5 bases from V and 4 bases from J, with 21 bases between. This CDR3 is built from 16 residues. The germline V gene encodes CDR1 SGHTA and CDR2 FQGNSA. This CDR3 is CASSHGRQIPVYEQYF. For the CDR3, the DNA is TGTGCCAGCAGCCACGGACGTCAAATTCCGGTTTACGAGCAGTACTTC.

This clone was detected only a few times. This chain connects TRBV5-1 to TRBJ1-4, with TRBD1 identical over 8 bases. The ends lost 4 bases at V and 6 bases at J; junction bases unmatched: 5. Germline V gene sequence: CDR1 SGHRS, CDR2 YFSETQ. This CDR3 region has 14 residues. The CDR3 sequence: CASSLTGVDEKLFF. The CDR3 DNA is TGCGCCAGCAGCCTGACAGGGGTTGATGAAAAACTGTTTTTT.

This clone was seen just once. V usage is TRBV5-1 and J usage is TRBJ1-1; TRBD1 might be the D (6 bases). Trimming took 7 bases from V and 4 from J, leaving 14 bases between them. The CDR3 is 13 residues long. CDR1 and CDR2 from the germline V gene are SGHRS and YFSETQ. CDR3 loop: CASPRTEPTEAFF. CDR3 DNA: TGCGCCAGCCCCCGGACAGAACCCACTGAAGCTTTCTTT.

This clone has just a few counts. The chain links TRBV14 to TRBJ2-3; 10 bases fit TRBD2. The CDR3 extends over 16 amino acids. CDR1 and CDR2 (germline): SGHDN, FVKESK. Germline trimming cut 0 bases from V and 6 bases from J; bases unmatched to any gene: 6. The CDR3 DNA reads as TGTGCCAGCAGCCAAGAACTGGGACTAGCGACTGATACGCAGTATTTT. As protein: CASSQELGLATDTQYF.

The chain uses TRBV25-1 and TRBJ1-2; 7 bases map to TRBD1. The CDR3 loop spans 13 amino acids. Germline loops: CDR1 MGHDK, CDR2 SYGVNS. V was pared by 8 bases and J by 7 bases, with 10 bases of the junction left unmatched. The CDR3 region is CASLRTGGTGYTF. CDR3 bases: TGTGCCAGCCTCCGGACAGGCGGGACTGGCTACACCTTC.